This record concerns one TCR beta chain sequence. The antigen is unknown. Researchers ran the PCR with 60 Vbeta and 13 Jbeta primers. Sequencing used immunoSEQ multiplex PCR; TCRdb keeps in-frame clones, though not all of them. The sample has 120,000 to 150,000 clones; around 80% are singletons. This specimen belongs to a study of cytomegalovirus exposure and HLA in healthy donors. Study-wide background: Prior work identified more than 90 million unique TCR beta sequences in roughly 190 million T cells.

Study-wide points: Later on, an analysis tied 15,000 to 20,000 TCR beta sequences to HLA alleles at 0.05 false discovery rate. In a later analysis, HLA-associated beta chains showed higher expansion and lower generation probabilities than comparable chains.

The CDR3 runs 17 residues. Germline V gene data show CDR1 as SGHRS and CDR2 as YFSETQ. After removal of 3 bases from V and 3 bases from J, the junction contained 7 bases not matched to a gene. The receptor was derived from a woman aged 50 to 60 in good health and CMV-seropositive. The sample consisted of PBMCs. V gene TRBV5-1 combines with J gene TRBJ2-3; 13 bases are shared with TRBD2. CDR3 sequence (DNA): TGCGCCAGCAGCTCCTCCGGGACTAGCGGGGAAACAGATACGCAGTATTTT. Its translation is CASSSSGTSGETDTQYF.